This TCR beta chain stems from a study of cytomegalovirus exposure and HLA in healthy donors (dated by TCRdb to the late 2010s). Notes on the research overall: In an earlier analysis of 587 of the donors, around 290 Gb of sequence data and some 120 million unique TCR beta sequences from about 180 million T cells were reported. In a later genetic analysis, genome-wide SNP genotypes for 398 of the 666 donors were used, and that subset was treated as a discovery cohort. A separate validation cohort of 100 to 150 different subjects was used in addition to the 666-subject first cohort. In a later analysis, previously published TCR beta repertoires from about 640 donors were re-analyzed and high-resolution HLA genotyping was added so that TCR occurrence patterns could be studied. Across under 500 genotyped donors of the cohort, an average of approximately 220,000 unique TCR beta nucleotide sequences per donor were sequenced, and 15% to 20% of those sequences were non-productive. Donor age, sex, ethnicity and CMV serostatus were compiled alongside the repertoire data. Every repertoire in the discovery cohort had been generated on one and the same sequencing platform. Rather than using new phenotypic data, the later analysis identified candidate immune exposures from TCR beta sequences and from how often those sequences occurred across donors. Typing coverage varied by locus: roughly 620-630 donors for A, B, C, DRB1 and DQB1; approximately 500 for DQA1; more than 600 for DPA1; 400 to 480 for DPB1. To predict cytomegalovirus infection status, the study combined high-throughput TCR immunosequencing, statistical association of individual TCRs with disease status, and machine learning. HLA typing covered class I and class II loci at four-digit resolution. The genetic ancestry cluster associated with self-reported Caucasian donors included 70% to 85% of the roughly 390 genotyped donors. The aim of the study was to test whether cataloging public T cell receptors could identify signatures of past pathogen exposure. An earlier analysis of fewer than 750 of the donors used high-throughput TCR beta sequencing to judge whether each TCR beta V gene segment behaved as functional or pseudogenic. Roughly five DR-DQ haplotypes were handled as single units for association and clustering, since linkage in the cohort was strong. The T cell repertoires of under 750 subjects were profiled by immunosequencing and related to cytomegalovirus serostatus. An early release that covered 500 to 800 HLA-typed donors contained around 330 gigabases of sequencing data and 75 million to 100 million unique TCR sequences.

Library preparation was by the immunoSEQ multiplex PCR assay. For the multiplex PCR, a mixture combining 60 forward primers for TCR Vbeta segments and 13 reverse primers for TCR Jbeta segments was used. Amplification of the CDR3 region of rearranged TCR beta genes was performed with a multiplex PCR assay on genomic DNA. The amplified TCR beta libraries were sequenced on the Illumina HiSeq System as 87-base-pair reads. The authors' pipeline ran thus. Across the 500 to 750 repertoires, a later analysis counted 60 million to 90 million unique TCR beta chains, roughly 11 million of which were shared by at least two donors. Raw reads were error-corrected and collapsed into unique sequences by a nearest-neighbor algorithm in which closely related sequences were merged to remove PCR and sequencing errors. Alignment of CDR3 sequences to IMGT reference sequences was used to assign V, D and J gene segments. For a sequence to be retained, a match of at least six nucleotides was required to both a V gene segment and a J gene segment. Rearrangements were classified as productive when the CDR3 lacked stop codons and remained in frame with V and J, and all other rearrangements were classified as non-productive. Following IMGT convention, CDR3 was defined as the stretch from the second conserved V-encoded cysteine up to the conserved J-encoded phenylalanine. Sequences without an unambiguous match to a single V gene segment were excluded from the earlier analysis of approximately 600 of the donors. An earlier analysis of several hundred of the donors classified V segments as functional when productive rearrangements were above 56.7% and as segregating when the standard deviation between donors was above 5%. A statistical classification framework was built for diagnosing cytomegalovirus status from the catalog of TCR beta chain sequences. In a later analysis, TCR nucleotide sequences were compared against IMGT/GENE-DB human TR gene sequences so that V and J genes could be assigned. A later analysis assigned CDR3 sequences and most-parsimonious VDJ recombination scenarios with the TCRdist pipeline. A later analysis defined each TCR beta chain by its CDR3 amino acid sequence plus V-gene family, and excluded reads lacking a unique V-gene family. In a later analysis, a few hundred highly shared, low-generation-probability nucleotide sequences were removed to address suspected cross-contamination and a sequencing artifact. For each public chain, a later analysis derived a clonal expansion index from normalized ranks of inferred template counts within each repertoire. In a later analysis, generation probabilities were computed using a VDJ recombination model fitted to out-of-frame rearrangements, and the results were checked against IGoR. In a later analysis, hypergeometric tests were used to score TCR-TCR, TCR-HLA and TCR-CMV co-occurrence, with a repertoire-size bias correction applied to TCR pairs. A later analysis estimated false discovery rates by permuting HLA or CMV assignments 20 times. A later analysis grouped co-occurring TCRs with DBSCAN, adding TCRdist sequence similarity when clustering within HLA-allele-positive subsets. Co-occurrence clustering excluded repertoires with fewer than 30,000 or more than 120,000 public chains, plus five with anomalous nucleotide sharing. TCRdb limited this immuneACCESS table to in-frame rearrangements with V and J called. A share of clones is missing; checked studies link under half to unresolved V genes, and the rest is unexplained. That table gives V, J and clone size, and the DNA gave D and trimming. The sample data list around 200,000 clones, and 75% to 90% of these were observed just once. The ten top clones hold roughly 0.32% of the sample.

General findings and caveats noted by the study authors: Cytomegalovirus status was reported to be diagnosed by the classifier with high specificity and sensitivity in both the original and validation cohorts. Linkage disequilibrium might explain the correlated functional status among segregating V segments, but an unknown experimental factor could not be ruled out. A total of 164 TCR beta chains were listed by the study as associated with cytomegalovirus. Compared with equally common non-associated chains, HLA-associated TCR beta chains in a later analysis were more clonally expanded and had lower generation probabilities. CMV serostatus was the only immune exposure information available for the cohort. Presence/absence analyses assumed roughly uniform sequencing depth across donors, an assumption that may not hold. In a later analysis, TCR association rates were found to vary across HLA loci, with the most associated TCRs seen for DRB1 alleles and the fewest for HLA-C alleles. A group of highly shared sequence variants was considered likely to be a technical artifact of the sequencing pipeline. The authors suggested that the approach could potentially be extended to other disease states and immunological phenotypes. In this cohort, only TCR beta chains were sequenced, and detectable features were limited by the absence of alpha or paired-chain data. Because HLA typing was missing for some donors at each locus, association tests included only the typed subset. When HLA alleles, especially DR and DQ, strongly co-occurred, TCR associations were difficult to assign to individual alleles. In a later analysis, several top co-occurrence clusters were reported to appear linked to parvovirus B19, influenza, CMV and Epstein-Barr virus. Broadly in line with IMGT annotations, most TCR beta V segments showed up in productive rearrangements about 87% or about 30% of the time in an earlier analysis of around 600 of the donors. Some IMGT-functional V segments, including TRBV6-2 and TRBV6-3, could not be distinguished by the 87-base-pair reads and were therefore excluded. At a false discovery rate of 0.05, a later analysis linked roughly 17,000 TCR beta sequences to specific HLA alleles. A later genetic analysis associated a missense DCLRE1C variant with V-gene and J-gene trimming of TCR beta chains, and an independent cohort replicated the association. Most CMV-associated TCR beta chains appeared to be HLA-restricted in a later analysis, and the HLA associations seemed to be driven largely by CMV exposure. Most TCR sequences were seen in very few donors, while some public TCRs were found in many individuals. A later genetic analysis reported fewer N-insertions in productive TCRs among donors in an Asian-associated ancestry cluster than the approximately 670-donor mean. A few of the identified cytomegalovirus-associated TCR beta chains were confirmed in vitro to be specific for cytomegalovirus antigens. A further reported finding was that TCR beta sequences accurately predicted the HLA-A and HLA-B alleles for most subjects in the first cohort. The earlier analysis of some 540 of the donors excluded roughly 17 rarely observed V segments, including chromosome 9 orphons, because counts were too low.

The germline V gene (reference sequence) specifies DFQATT as CDR1 and SNEGSKA as CDR2. V and J are truncated by 1 base and 6 bases respectively, leaving an intervening sequence of 6 bases. There are 11 amino acids in the CDR3, from cysteine to phenylalanine inclusive. Of all the DNA, just the CDR3 is kept, 33 bases in frame from base 1. To note about this clone: The antigen it binds to is not known. Base-call qualities are not available, and no considerably larger clone is one nucleotide away.

In total, just over 650 healthy bone marrow donors made up the cohort. At the time of sampling, all cohort members were nominally healthy, though unrecorded immune exposures were likely present. The donor was CMV seronegative and was included in the group of several hundred seronegative cohort members. A peripheral blood sample was collected from each donor, and TCR beta sequencing was performed on peripheral blood mononuclear cells. The Qiagen DNeasy Blood Extraction Kit was used to extract genomic DNA from the blood cell samples. This chain is built from TRBV20-1 and TRBJ1-1, with TRBD1 tentatively as D gene (6 bases match). Sample: PBMCs. This receptor was identified in a woman younger than 45 in good health and CMV-seronegative. The DNA sequence reads TGCAGTGCTAGAGGACAGGCTGAAGCTTTCTTT. The translation is CSARGQAEAFF.